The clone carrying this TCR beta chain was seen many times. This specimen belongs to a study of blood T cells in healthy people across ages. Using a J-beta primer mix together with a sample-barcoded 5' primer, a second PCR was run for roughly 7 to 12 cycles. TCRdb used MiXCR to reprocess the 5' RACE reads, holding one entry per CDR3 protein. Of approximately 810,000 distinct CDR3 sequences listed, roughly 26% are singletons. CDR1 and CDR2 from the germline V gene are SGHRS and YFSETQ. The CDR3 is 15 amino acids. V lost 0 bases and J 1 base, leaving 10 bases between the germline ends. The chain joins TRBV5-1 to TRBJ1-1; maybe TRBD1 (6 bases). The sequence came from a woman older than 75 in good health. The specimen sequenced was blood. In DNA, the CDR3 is TGCGCCAGCAGCTTGGTGGCCAGGGGGAACACTGAAGCTTTCTTT. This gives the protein CASSLVARGNTEAFF.